One sample yielded the 22 T cell receptor beta chains listed below, sequenced in a study of OX40 agonist ivuxolimab in advanced cancers. Here immunoSEQ multiplex PCR was the method, and the copy in TCRdb shows in-frame clones only, minus some. This table holds approximately 58,000 clones, 80% to 90% found once. Sequencing was performed on CD4+ or CD8+ T cells sorted from blood, taken in a trial of the OX40 agonist ivuxolimab. Receptors were obtained from an adult with an advanced solid tumor such as melanoma, head and neck, liver or kidney cancer.

The chain is built from TRBV7-3 and TRBJ2-1; TRBD1 might be the D (6 bases). Germline values: CDR1 SGHTA, CDR2 FQGTGA. CDR3 length: 12 residues. The V end lost 5 bases, the J end lost 14 bases, and 16 bases lay between the germline ends. For the CDR3, the DNA is TGTGCCAGCAGCCCCGGTGGGGGACACGAGTTCTTC. Its translation is CASSPGGGHEFF.

This chain joins TRBV4-2 and TRBJ2-5; 9 positions agree with TRBD1. V trimming: 0 bases; J trimming: 5 bases; junction bases outside the gene matches: 7. The CDR3 covers 16 residues. The germline CDR1 and CDR2 sequences are LGHNA and YNFKEQ. The CDR3: CASSQDPDRGRETQYF. The DNA for the CDR3 is TGTGCCAGCAGCCAAGATCCGGACAGGGGTAGGGAGACCCAGTACTTC.

The rearrangement uses TRBV11-3 and TRBJ2-2; D is unclear. The CDR3 length is 13 residues. The germline V and J ends were trimmed by 5 bases and 5 bases, with 9 bases remaining between them. CDR1 is SGHNT and CDR2 is YENEEA in the germline V gene. Written as DNA, the CDR3 is TGTGCCAGCAGCGCGACACCTACCGGGGAGCTGTTTTTT. It translates to CASSATPTGELFF.

This clone came up a few times. This sequence joins TRBV11-3 and TRBJ2-3; perhaps TRBD2 as D (6 bases). The CDR3 extends over 13 amino acids. Trimming shortened V by 5 bases and J by 5 bases, and 11 bases separated the two germline ends. CDR1 and CDR2 from the germline V gene are SGHNT and YENEEA. The CDR3 nucleotides are TGTGCCAGCAGCCTCGGGAGTGAAGATACGCAGTATTTT. Its protein is CASSLGSEDTQYF.

The chain links TRBV5-6 to TRBJ2-1, with 10 bases fitting TRBD2. The CDR3 runs to 19 residues. V shed 4 bases and J 1 base; nucleotides not matched to a gene: 14. Germline V gene sequence: CDR1 SGHDT, CDR2 YYEEEE. CDR3 residues: CASSPRVLAGEWSYNEQFF. CDR3 nucleotide sequence: TGTGCCAGCAGCCCGAGGGTGCTAGCGGGAGAGTGGTCCTACAATGAGCAGTTCTTC.

The chain links TRBV7-8 to TRBJ2-7; D is unresolved. There are 12 residues in the CDR3. Germline CDR1 and CDR2: SGHVS and FQNEAQ. Trimming removed 2 bases from V and 0 bases from J, with 2 bases in between. CDR3 residues: CASSLHSYEQYF. The CDR3 nucleotides read TGTGCCAGCAGCTTACACTCCTACGAGCAGTACTTC. The full variable domain, with the rest looked up from reference TRBV7-8 and TRBJ2-7, is GAGVSQSPRYKVAKRGQDVALRCDPISGHVSLFWYQQALGQGPEFLTYFQNEAQLDKSGLPSDRFFAERPEGSVSTLKIQRTQQEDSAVYLCASSLHSYEQYFGPGTRLTVT.

V usage is TRBV19 and J usage is TRBJ1-5, with 10 nucleotides matching TRBD1. CDR3 size: 13 residues. Germline V gene data show CDR1 as LNHDA and CDR2 as SQIVND (reference sequence). With 11 bases clipped from V and 5 bases from J, the junction kept 6 bases outside the gene matches. The CDR3 spells CAGGQGNYQPQHF. CDR3 coding DNA: TGTGCCGGGGGACAGGGGAATTATCAGCCCCAGCATTTT.

This rearrangement joins TRBV11-3 to TRBJ2-3, with unresolved D. The CDR3 totals 17 residues. Germline CDR1 is SGHNT and CDR2 is YENEEA. V lost 6 bases to trimming and J lost 1 base, with 20 bases between them. This chain's CDR3 is CASSQYTARGGTDTQYF. CDR3 coding DNA: TGTGCCAGCAGTCAATACACAGCGCGTGGGGGCACAGATACGCAGTATTTT.

J is TRBJ2-5 and V is TRBV23-1; TRBD2 matches at 8 bases. TRBV23-1 falls under the ORF class, with uncertain function. Unmatched junction bases numbered 6, after V lost 4 bases and J lost 2 bases. The CDR3 has 15 amino acids. The CDR3 region is CASSPRGGHQETQYF. CDR3 nucleotide sequence: TGCGCCAGCAGTCCTCGGGGGGGGCATCAAGAGACCCAGTACTTC.

The chain links TRBV6-5 to TRBJ1-1, with TRBD1 matching 7 bases. This CDR3 has 13 amino acids. The germline gives CDR1 MNHEY, CDR2 SVGAGI. Losses at the gene ends were 8 bases for V and 6 bases for J; bases not matched to a gene: 9. CDR3 nucleotide sequence: TGTGCCAGCGACAAGAGGGGGCAAGCTGAAGCTTTCTTT. Its protein product is CASDKRGQAEAFF.

As DNA, the CDR3 is TGCGCCAGCAGCCTTCCGAGCGGCAGCTCTGGAAACACCATATATTTT. Translated: CASSLPSGSSGNTIYF. J is TRBJ1-3 and V is TRBV4-1, with unresolved D. This CDR3 spans 16 amino acids. The germline V gene encodes CDR1 MGHRA and CDR2 YSYEKL. V was pared by 4 bases and J by 0 bases, with 13 bases between.

V and J are TRBV19 and TRBJ1-5; D unresolved. V dropped 4 bases and J dropped 5 bases, with 15 bases sitting between them. This CDR3 spans 15 amino acids. From germline, CDR1 is LNHDA and CDR2 SQIVND (reference sequence). CDR3 amino acids: CASSTFTKPDQPQHF. CDR3 DNA: TGTGCCAGTAGTACCTTTACCAAACCCGATCAGCCCCAGCATTTT.

J is TRBJ1-6 and V is TRBV7-9; TRBD1 might be the D (6 bases). Trimming pared 4 bases from V and 5 bases from J, leaving 15 bases between. The CDR3 loop spans 16 amino acids. Germline assignment: CDR1 SEHNR and CDR2 FQNEAQ (reference sequence). CDR3 DNA sequence: TGTGCCAGCAGCTACGCATACAGGGTACATAATTCACCCCTCCACTTT. Amino acid sequence: CASSYAYRVHNSPLHF.

This chain links TRBV4-2 with TRBJ2-7; 7 bases map to TRBD1. The CDR3 totals 14 residues. Per the germline V gene, CDR1 is LGHNA and CDR2 is YNFKEQ. After removal of 4 bases from V and 1 base from J, the junction contained 4 bases not matched to a gene. The DNA of the CDR3 is TGTGCCAGCAGCCGCCCGGGACAGTCCTACGAGCAGTACTTC. Residues: CASSRPGQSYEQYF.

In this sample, this clone turned up a few times. The gene calls are TRBV5-6 and TRBJ1-6; D uncertain. This CDR3 is built from 14 residues. V was shortened by 0 bases and J by 8 bases, with 9 bases between the two germline ends. CDR1 SGHDT and CDR2 YYEEEE come from the germline V gene. The CDR3 protein is CASSLVPPDSPLHF. For the CDR3, the DNA is TGTGCCAGCAGCTTGGTCCCGCCCGATTCACCCCTCCACTTT.

The chain combines TRBV6-1 with TRBJ1-5; tentatively, D is TRBD1 (6 bases). Germline values: CDR1 MNHNS, CDR2 SASEGT. This CDR3 contains 14 residues. Trimming took off 6 bases at V and 7 bases at J, with 16 bases between the two ends. The CDR3 protein is CASRVTGSSQPQHF. The CDR3, as DNA: TGTGCCAGCAGGGTAACAGGGTCGAGCCAGCCCCAGCATTTT.

CDR3 DNA: TGTGCCGGCGGGGCCGGTGCAGACTCTGGAAACACCATATATTTT. It is translated as CAGGAGADSGNTIYF. The chain has TRBV7-9 and TRBJ1-3, with a possible D match to TRBD1 (5 bases). This CDR3 spans 15 amino acids. V was clipped by 11 bases and J by 0 bases, with 17 bases between them. From germline, CDR1 is SEHNR and CDR2 FQNEAQ (reference sequence). The full variable domain, rest sourced from reference TRBV7-9 and TRBJ1-3, is DTGVSQNPRHKITKRGQNVTFRCDPISEHNRLYWYRQTLGQGPEFLTYFQNEAQLEKSRLLSDRFSAERPKGSFSTLEIQRTEQGDSAMYLCAGGAGADSGNTIYFGEGSWLTVV.

The chain combines TRBV5-1 with TRBJ2-6; possible D gene TRBD1, 6 bases. V lost 2 bases and J lost 0, with 12 bases in between. The CDR3 runs to 17 residues. Germline V gene lookup returns CDR1 SGHRS and CDR2 YFSETQ. CDR3 loop: CASSFWTADSGANVLTF. CDR3 in DNA: TGCGCCAGCAGCTTTTGGACAGCAGACTCTGGGGCCAACGTCCTGACTTTC.

The chain has TRBV9 and TRBJ1-4; D gene ambiguous. The germline V gene has CDR1 SGDLS and CDR2 YYNGEE. Trimming cost V 0 bases and J 8 bases, with 14 bases left between them. The CDR3 spans 15 residues. This CDR3 reads CASSVEGNLREKLFF. The DNA of the CDR3 is TGTGCCAGCAGCGTAGAAGGGAACTTAAGGGAAAAACTGTTTTTT.

This chain uses TRBV10-3 with TRBJ2-1; D call uncertain. The CDR3 is 13 residues long. Trimming took off 6 bases at V and 5 bases at J, with 11 bases between the two ends. The germline V gene has CDR1 ENHRY and CDR2 SYGVKD. The CDR3 region has the DNA TGTGCCATCAGCTCCACAGAAAACAATGAGCAGTTCTTC. As protein: CAISSTENNEQFF.

The chain recombines TRBV19 with TRBJ2-3; D possibly corresponds to TRBD2 (6 bases). The germline V gene has CDR1 LNHDA and CDR2 SQIVND (reference sequence). This CDR3 is 12 amino acids long. The V end lost 5 bases, the J end lost 6 bases, and 9 bases lay between the germline ends. CDR3 sequence reads: CASSDLADTQYF. The CDR3 nucleotides are TGTGCCAGTAGTGACCTAGCGGATACGCAGTATTTT.

This chain joins TRBV18 and TRBJ1-1; TRBD1 might be the D (6 bases). Germline-derived CDR1 and CDR2 are KGHSH and LQKENI. V was trimmed by 3 bases and J by 6 bases, leaving 14 bases between them. The CDR3 loop spans 14 amino acids. DNA of the CDR3: TGTGCCAGCTCACCCCTTGGGGGCATGGCTGAAGCTTTCTTT. It encodes CASSPLGGMAEAFF.